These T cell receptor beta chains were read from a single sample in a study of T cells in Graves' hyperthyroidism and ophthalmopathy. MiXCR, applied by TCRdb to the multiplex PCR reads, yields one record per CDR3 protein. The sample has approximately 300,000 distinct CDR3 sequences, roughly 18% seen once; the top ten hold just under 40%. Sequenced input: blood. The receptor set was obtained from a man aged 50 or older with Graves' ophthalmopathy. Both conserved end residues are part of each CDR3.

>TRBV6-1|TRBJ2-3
CASSTGQSTDTQYF
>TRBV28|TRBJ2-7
CASRPGGGDYEQYF
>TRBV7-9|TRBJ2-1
CASSTNIRFGNEQFF
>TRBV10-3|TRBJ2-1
CAIGSSGRGNEQFF
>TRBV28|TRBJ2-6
CASSLSDSGANVLTF
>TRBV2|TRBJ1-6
CASGAGRNSPLHF
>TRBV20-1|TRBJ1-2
CSANPGQGLGNYGYTF
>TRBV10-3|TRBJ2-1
CAIRGSGGTYNEQFF
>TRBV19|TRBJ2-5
CASSMSREETQYF
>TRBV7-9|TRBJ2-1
CASSLWGEQQFF
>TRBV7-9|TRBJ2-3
CACGQGASDTQYF
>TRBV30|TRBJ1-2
CARTAGSNYGYTF
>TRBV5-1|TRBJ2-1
CASSSGSGRRGNEQFF
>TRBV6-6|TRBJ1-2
CASSYSGKGTYGYTF
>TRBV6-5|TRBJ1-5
CASSYSPDERVHF
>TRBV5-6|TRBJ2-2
CASSRMWLSTGELFF
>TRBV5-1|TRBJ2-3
CASSLRGEGTADTQYF
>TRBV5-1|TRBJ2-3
CASSPGLAGGPSDTQYF
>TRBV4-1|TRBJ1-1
CASSQEVRGTEAFF
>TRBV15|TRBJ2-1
CATSRDLSGTYNEQFF
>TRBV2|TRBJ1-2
CASSSQGSNYGYTF
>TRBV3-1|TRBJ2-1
CASSLQGGNEQFF
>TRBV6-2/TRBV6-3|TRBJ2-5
CASSSYYRGQETQYF
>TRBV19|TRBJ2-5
CASSITGKETQYF
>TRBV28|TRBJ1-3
CASSPDTNLPPSGNTIYF
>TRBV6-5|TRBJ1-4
CASSYLSKTANEKLFF
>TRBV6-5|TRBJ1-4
CASSYEMILRKLFF
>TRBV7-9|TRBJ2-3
CASSKDKTDTQYF
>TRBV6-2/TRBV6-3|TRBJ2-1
CASSYRSRQGWRGNEQFF
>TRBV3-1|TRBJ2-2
CASSQVSRELFF
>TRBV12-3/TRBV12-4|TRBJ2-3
CASSLGGSVYTDTQYF
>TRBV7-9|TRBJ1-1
CASSRPGGWENTEAFF
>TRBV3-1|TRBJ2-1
CASSRVLGEQFF